This TCR beta chain was recovered during a study of T cells in Graves' hyperthyroidism and ophthalmopathy. With a duration under 2 months, the hyperthyroidism was newly diagnosed in patients aged 18 to 65. Template material for amplifying TCR beta CDR3 regions consisted of RNA transcripts. The primer set for the first-round RT-PCR of the TCR CDR3 was HTBI. Each CDR3 protein gets one entry after TCRdb re-called the multiplex PCR reads with MiXCR. The sample contains about 690,000 distinct CDR3 sequences, 17% of which appear only once. Germline V lookup: CDR1 KGHDR, CDR2 SFDVKD. The V segment lost 0 bases and the J segment 6 bases; nucleotides outside the gene matches: 4. The CDR3 has 15 amino acids.

Sample: blood. The origin of this receptor is a man aged 50-60 years with Graves' hyperthyroidism. The chain links TRBV24-1 to TRBJ1-5; 7 bases map to TRBD1. This CDR3 is CATSDLRRGPQPQHF. In DNA form, the CDR3 reads TGTGCCACCAGTGATTTGCGAAGGGGGCCTCAGCCCCAGCATTTT.